A single sample gave rise to the 12 T cell receptor beta chains below, sequenced in a study of blood T cell repertoires in COVID-19 (TCRdb year 2020). The method behind the library was the immunoSEQ multiplex PCR assay. The source is immuneACCESS, and TCRdb retained only in-frame sequences with V and J called. Part of the clones is not carried over; for the studies checked, unresolved V genes explain less than half of this, and the remainder is unexplained. For this sample the table gives around 200,000 clones, of which 85% to 90% were detected only once. The ten largest clones represent over 2% of the sample. The sample was peripheral blood. Source of these receptors: a woman between 50 and 59 years old with acute or convalescent COVID-19.

The rearrangement links TRBV6-5 to TRBJ2-7, with D possibly matching TRBD1 (7 bases). The germline V and J ends were trimmed by 7 bases and 6 bases, with 19 bases remaining between them. Looked up from germline, CDR1 is MNHEY and CDR2 is SVGAGI. This CDR3 comprises 14 residues. The chain's CDR3 is CASTRWRGLGEQYF. CDR3 bases: TGTGCCAGCACCCGGTGGAGGGGGCTAGGCGAGCAGTACTTC.

Only one count was recorded for this clone. The chain has TRBV13 and TRBJ2-1, with a weak D call TRBD1 (5 bases). CDR1 is PRHDT and CDR2 is FYEKMQ in the germline V gene (reference sequence). Deletions cut 3 bases from V and 5 bases from J, with 14 bases between. The CDR3 runs 15 residues. CDR3 sequence reads: CASSFDSAPDNEQFF. CDR3 nucleotide sequence: TGTGCCAGCAGCTTCGACAGTGCCCCTGACAATGAGCAGTTCTTC.

V usage is TRBV6-2 or TRBV6-3 and J usage is TRBJ2-7; 11 bases match TRBD1. V lost 4 bases to trimming and J lost 7 bases; unmatched junction nucleotides: 3. Germline CDR1 reads MNHEY; CDR2 reads SVGEGT. This CDR3 spans 13 amino acids. The CDR3 DNA reads TGTGCCAGCAGTTGGGGACAGGGGGATGAGCAGTACTTC. This encodes CASSWGQGDEQYF.

The J gene is TRBJ2-7, the V gene TRBV7-2; the match to TRBD2 covers 7 bases. CDR3 length: 15 residues. With V trimmed by 5 bases and J by 0 bases, 7 bases remained unmatched. Germline V CDR1 and CDR2: SGHTA, FQGNSA. This CDR3 reads CASSEAGLVSYEQYF. As DNA, the CDR3 is TGTGCCAGCAGCGAAGCGGGACTCGTCTCCTACGAGCAGTACTTC.

The CDR3 nucleotides are TGTGCCAGTGAAGGTTTCGGGGAAAAACTGTTTTTT. Its protein product is CASEGFGEKLFF. The rearrangement joins TRBV6-5 to TRBJ1-4; D not certain. Per the germline V gene, CDR1 is MNHEY and CDR2 is SVGAGI. The CDR3 consists of 12 residues. The germline V and J ends were trimmed by 9 bases and 8 bases, with 13 bases remaining between them.

The chain employs TRBV2 and TRBJ1-1; weak D call: TRBD1 (6 bases). There are 13 residues in the CDR3. Germline CDR1 SNHLY, CDR2 FYNNEI. Trimming pared 6 bases from V and 4 bases from J, leaving 12 bases between. The CDR3 nucleotides are TGTGCCAGCAGCCTACAGGGAACCACTGAAGCTTTCTTT. This gives the protein CASSLQGTTEAFF.

The J gene is TRBJ2-3, the V gene TRBV7-2, with 7 bases aligning to TRBD2. Germline-derived CDR1 and CDR2 are SGHTA and FQGNSA. Unmatched junction bases numbered 3, after V lost 1 base and J lost 2 bases. This CDR3 is built from 15 residues. The CDR3 here is CASSLVAGVTDTQYF. The CDR3 DNA follows: TGTGCCAGCAGCTTAGTGGCGGGGGTCACAGATACGCAGTATTTT.

The chain employs TRBV5-1 and TRBJ2-2, with D maybe TRBD2 (6 bases). V was cut by 7 bases and J by 3 bases, with 13 bases left in between. Per the germline V gene, CDR1 is SGHRS and CDR2 is YFSETQ. The CDR3 loop spans 14 amino acids. CDR3 nucleotides: TGCGCCAGCGGAGGGCCGGAGGACACCGGGGAGCTGTTTTTT. This gives the protein CASGGPEDTGELFF.

Only one count was recorded for this clone. This rearrangement joins TRBV6-5 to TRBJ2-5; 9 nucleotides align to TRBD2. CDR1 and CDR2 from the germline V gene are MNHEY and SVGAGI. Germline trimming cut 2 bases from V and 2 bases from J; bases unmatched to any gene: 3. The CDR3 extends over 15 amino acids. The CDR3 sequence is CASSYATSGQETQYF. The CDR3 coding sequence is TGTGCCAGCAGTTACGCGACTAGCGGTCAAGAGACCCAGTACTTC.

V gene TRBV15 combines with J gene TRBJ2-5; 10 bases are a match to TRBD2. CDR3 size: 17 residues. V lost 0 bases to trimming and J lost 2 bases; unmatched junction nucleotides: 6. Per germline, CDR1 LNHNV and CDR2 YYDKDF (reference sequence). Here the CDR3 DNA reads TGTGCCACCAGCAGAGATAGGGGACTAGCGAATCAAGAGACCCAGTACTTC. It is translated as CATSRDRGLANQETQYF.

The CDR3: CASERRGQETQYF. The CDR3 bases are TGTGCCAGCGAAAGGCGGGGCCAAGAGACCCAGTACTTC. The chain joins TRBV3-1 (or the pseudogene TRBV3-2) to TRBJ2-5, with D perhaps TRBD2 (6 bases). There are 13 residues in the CDR3. The V gene lost 8 bases and the J gene lost 1 base, with 11 bases spanning the gap. CDR1 and CDR2 (germline): LGHDT, YNNKEL (reference sequence).

The chain couples TRBV12-5 to TRBJ2-2; 10 positions match TRBD2. Germline V lookup: CDR1 LGHNT, CDR2 FRNRAP. The ends lost 2 bases at V and 3 bases at J; junction bases unmatched: 9. There are 18 residues in the CDR3. This chain's CDR3 is CASGLQNLAGEYTGELFF. Written as DNA, the CDR3 is TGTGCTAGTGGTTTGCAAAACCTAGCGGGAGAGTACACCGGGGAGCTGTTTTTT.